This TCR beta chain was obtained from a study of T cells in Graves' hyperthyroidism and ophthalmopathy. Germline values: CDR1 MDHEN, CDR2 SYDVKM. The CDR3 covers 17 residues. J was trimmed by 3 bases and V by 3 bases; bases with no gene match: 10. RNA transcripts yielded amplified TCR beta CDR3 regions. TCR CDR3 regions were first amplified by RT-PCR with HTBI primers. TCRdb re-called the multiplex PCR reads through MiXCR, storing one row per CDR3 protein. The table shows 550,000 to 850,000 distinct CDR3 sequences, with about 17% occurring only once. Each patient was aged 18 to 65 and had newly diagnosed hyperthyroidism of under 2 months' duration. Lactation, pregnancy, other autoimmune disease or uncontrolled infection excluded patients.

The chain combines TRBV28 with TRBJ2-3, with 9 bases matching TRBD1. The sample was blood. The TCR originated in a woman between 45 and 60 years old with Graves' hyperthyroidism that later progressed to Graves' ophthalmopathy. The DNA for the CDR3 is TGTGCCAGCAGTTTGAGTGTTGGGACAGGGCGAACAGATACGCAGTATTTT. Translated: CASSLSVGTGRTDTQYF.